Sequencing of this T cell receptor (beta chain) was carried out in a study of cytomegalovirus exposure and HLA in healthy donors. Study-wide results and caveats: For most TCR sequences rarity was the rule, although some public TCRs occurred in many donors.

Concerning this clone itself: Its specificity is not known.

Some clones are missing from TCRdb's copy, which holds only in-frame ones; the method was immunoSEQ multiplex PCR. The sample shows about 140,000 clones, roughly 81% of them seen only once. From germline, CDR1 is SNHLY and CDR2 FYNNEI. With 5 bases removed from V and 7 bases from J, the gap between germline ends came to 11 bases. CDR3 length: 13 residues. The sequence derives from a woman in her 30s in good health and CMV-seronegative. The chain couples TRBV2 to TRBJ2-2; weak D call: TRBD2 (5 bases). Input material: PBMCs. The CDR3 here is CASSPRGIGELFF. The CDR3 coding sequence is TGTGCCAGCAGTCCACGGGGAATCGGGGAGCTGTTTTTT.